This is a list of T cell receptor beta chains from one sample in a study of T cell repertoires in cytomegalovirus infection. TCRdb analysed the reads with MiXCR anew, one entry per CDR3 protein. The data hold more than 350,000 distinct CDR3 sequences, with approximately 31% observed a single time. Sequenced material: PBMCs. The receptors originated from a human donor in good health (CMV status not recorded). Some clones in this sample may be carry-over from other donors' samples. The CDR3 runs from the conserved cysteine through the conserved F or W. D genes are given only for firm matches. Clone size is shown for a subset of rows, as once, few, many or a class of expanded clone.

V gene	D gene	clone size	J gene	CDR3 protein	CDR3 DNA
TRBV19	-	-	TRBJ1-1	CASSASLGSTEAFF	TGTGCCAGTAGCGCCTCATTGGGGTCCACTGAAGCTTTCTTT
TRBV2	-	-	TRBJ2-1	CASSAPGLQNNEQFF	TGTGCCAGCAGTGCCCCGGGACTCCAGAACAATGAGCAGTTCTTC
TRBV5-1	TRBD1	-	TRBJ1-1	CASRPKPGQAEAFF	TGCGCCAGCAGACCTAAACCCGGACAGGCTGAAGCTTTCTTT
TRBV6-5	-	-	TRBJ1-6	CASSYSAPVGSPLHF	TGTGCCAGCAGTTACTCGGCTCCGGTTGGGTCACCCCTCCACTTT
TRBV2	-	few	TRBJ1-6	CASTRNRVGDSPLHF	TGTGCCAGCACCAGGAACCGGGTGGGGGATTCACCCCTCCACTTT
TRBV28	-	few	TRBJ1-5	CASSFSGGFNQPQHF	TGTGCCAGCAGTTTCTCGGGGGGGTTCAATCAGCCCCAGCATTTT
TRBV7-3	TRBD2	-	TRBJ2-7	CASSKRGGGTYEQYF	TGTGCCAGCAGTAAACGGGGGGGCGGGACCTACGAGCAGTACTTC
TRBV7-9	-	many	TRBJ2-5	CASSQRGGQETQYF	TGTGCCAGCAGCCAAAGAGGGGGCCAAGAGACCCAGTACTTC
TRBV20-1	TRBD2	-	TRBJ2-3	CSASLGGGAPDTQYF	TGCAGTGCTAGCCTCGGCGGGGGGGCCCCAGATACGCAGTATTTT
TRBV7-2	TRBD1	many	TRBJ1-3	CASSPQAGTGPVFSGNTIYF	TGTGCCAGCAGCCCGCAAGCCGGGACAGGTCCCGTCTTCTCTGGAAACACCATATATTTT
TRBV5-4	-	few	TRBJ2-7	CASSFERYEQYF	TGTGCCAGCAGCTTTGAAAGATACGAGCAGTACTTC
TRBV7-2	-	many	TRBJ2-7	CASEQGSGSYEQYF	TGTGCCAGCGAACAGGGTAGCGGCTCCTACGAGCAGTACTTC
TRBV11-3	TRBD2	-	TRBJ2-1	CASSSQTSGGANEQFF	TGTGCCAGCAGCTCCCAGACTAGCGGGGGGGCCAATGAGCAGTTCTTC
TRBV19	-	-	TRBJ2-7	CASSYTDSYYEQYF	TGTGCCAGTAGTTATACTGACAGCTACTACGAGCAGTACTTC
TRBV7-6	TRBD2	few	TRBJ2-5	CASSLATMGLKETQYF	TGTGCCAGCAGCTTAGCTACAATGGGACTAAAAGAGACCCAGTACTTC
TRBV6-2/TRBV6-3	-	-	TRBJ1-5	CASSLMGGSNQPQHF	TGTGCCAGCAGCCTGATGGGGGGGAGCAATCAGCCCCAGCATTTT
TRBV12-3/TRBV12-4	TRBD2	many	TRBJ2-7	CASSYGGGRRQKYEQYF	TGTGCCAGCAGTTACGGGGGGGGGAGACGGCAAAAATACGAGCAGTACTTC
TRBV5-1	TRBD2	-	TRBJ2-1	CASSSGTSASSYNEQFF	TGCGCCAGCAGCTCGGGGACTAGCGCGAGCTCCTACAATGAGCAGTTCTTC
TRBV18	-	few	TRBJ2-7	CASSPFITGPTEQYF	TGTGCCAGCTCACCTTTTATAACAGGGCCCACCGAGCAGTACTTC
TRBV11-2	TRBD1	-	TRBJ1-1	CASSWTGSPGTEAFF	TGTGCCAGCAGCTGGACAGGGAGTCCAGGCACTGAAGCTTTCTTT
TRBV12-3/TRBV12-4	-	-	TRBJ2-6	CASSSGVRVANVLTF	TGTGCCAGCAGTTCTGGGGTCCGGGTGGCCAACGTCCTGACTTTC
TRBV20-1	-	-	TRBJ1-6	CSAVRDLNSPLHF	TGCAGTGCTGTCCGGGATTTAAATTCACCCCTCCACTTT
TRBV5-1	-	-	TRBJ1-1	CASSLQRGRDTEAFF	TGCGCCAGCAGCTTACAAAGGGGCAGGGACACTGAAGCTTTCTTT
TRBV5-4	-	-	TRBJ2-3	CASSGPRTDTQYF	TGTGCCAGCAGCGGCCCTCGCACAGATACGCAGTATTTT
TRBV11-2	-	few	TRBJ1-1	CASSNEGLSLGDTEAFF	TGTGCCAGCAGCAACGAAGGACTTTCACTAGGGGACACTGAAGCTTTCTTT
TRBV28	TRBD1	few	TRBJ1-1	CASSLYNRGQNTEAFF	TGTGCCAGCAGTTTATATAACAGGGGGCAGAACACTGAAGCTTTCTTT
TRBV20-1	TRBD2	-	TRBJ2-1	CSAASGGSSYNEQFF	TGCAGTGCTGCTAGCGGGGGATCCTCCTACAATGAGCAGTTCTTC
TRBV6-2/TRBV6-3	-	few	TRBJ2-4	CASSYEKGGAKNIQYF	TGTGCCAGCAGTTACGAGAAAGGGGGAGCCAAAAACATTCAGTACTTC
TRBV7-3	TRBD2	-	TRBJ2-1	CASSSTSDEEQFF	TGTGCCAGCAGCAGTACTAGCGACGAGGAGCAGTTCTTC
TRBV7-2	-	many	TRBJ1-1	CASSPQAGAGTEAFF	TGTGCCAGCAGCCCTCAGGCGGGGGCAGGCACTGAAGCTTTCTTT
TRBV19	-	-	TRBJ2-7	CASTDLSRGGNEQYF	TGTGCCAGTACCGACCTCTCCAGGGGTGGAAACGAGCAGTACTTC
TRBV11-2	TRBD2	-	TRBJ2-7	CASSLIGASGYEQYF	TGTGCCAGCAGCTTAATTGGGGCTAGCGGGTACGAGCAGTACTTC
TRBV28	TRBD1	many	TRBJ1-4	CASSVQTGTNEKLFF	TGTGCCAGCAGTGTCCAGACAGGGACGAATGAAAAACTGTTTTTT
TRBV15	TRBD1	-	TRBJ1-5	CATSRDIGGGQPQHF	TGTGCCACCAGCAGAGATATAGGGGGCGGTCAGCCCCAGCATTTT
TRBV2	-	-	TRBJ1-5	CASGPGLNGNQPQHF	TGTGCCAGCGGACCTGGCCTCAATGGCAATCAGCCCCAGCATTTT
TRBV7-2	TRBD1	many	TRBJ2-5	CASSFYRGQETQYF	TGTGCCAGCAGCTTTTACAGGGGGCAAGAGACCCAGTACTTC
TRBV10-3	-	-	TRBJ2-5	CAISDSEETQYF	TGTGCCATCAGTGACAGTGAAGAGACCCAGTACTTC
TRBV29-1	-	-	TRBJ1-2	CSVDLIEAYPGYGYTF	TGCAGCGTTGATCTTATCGAGGCCTACCCGGGCTATGGCTACACCTTC
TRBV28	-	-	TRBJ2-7	CASRGVDYEQYF	TGTGCCAGCAGAGGGGTAGACTACGAGCAGTACTTC
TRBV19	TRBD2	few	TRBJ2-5	CASSTSGQETQYF	TGTGCCAGTAGTACTAGCGGACAAGAGACCCAGTACTTC
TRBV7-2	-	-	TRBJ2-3	CASSLSGRTYTQYF	TGTGCCAGCAGCTTAAGCGGACGGACATATACGCAGTATTTT
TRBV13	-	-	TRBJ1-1	CASSFGTTGNTEAFF	TGTGCCAGCAGCTTTGGGACAACTGGGAACACTGAAGCTTTCTTT
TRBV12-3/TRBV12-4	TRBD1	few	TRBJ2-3	CASSLTGGWTDTQYF	TGTGCCAGCAGTCTAACAGGGGGCTGGACAGATACGCAGTATTTT
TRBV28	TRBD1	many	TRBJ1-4	CASKGAAEKLFF	TGTGCCAGCAAGGGGGCGGCGGAAAAACTGTTTTTT
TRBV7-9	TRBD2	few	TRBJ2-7	CASSLETSRGEQYF	TGTGCCAGCAGCTTGGAGACTAGCCGAGGCGAGCAGTACTTC
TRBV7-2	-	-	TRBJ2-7	CASSSQYTYEQYF	TGTGCCAGCAGCTCACAATACACCTACGAGCAGTACTTC
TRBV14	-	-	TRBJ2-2	CASSQVTTWDTGELFF	TGTGCCAGCAGCCAAGTTACTACTTGGGACACCGGGGAGCTGTTTTTT
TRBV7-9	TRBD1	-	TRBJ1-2	CASSPLGTGGYYGYTF	TGTGCCAGCAGCCCTCTAGGGACAGGCGGCTACTATGGCTACACCTTC